The sequence of this T cell receptor beta chain was determined in a study of T cell clonotyping in hematopoietic cell transplantation. Clones were read by immunoSEQ multiplex PCR, and TCRdb kept only the in-frame ones, dropping some. Found here are over 25,000 clones, 92% of them singletons; the top ten hold roughly 10%. Germline CDR1 is SGHRS and CDR2 is YFSETQ. This CDR3 has 15 residues. With 4 bases clipped from V and 6 bases from J, the junction kept 4 bases outside the gene matches. J is TRBJ2-1 and V is TRBV5-1; 13 bases fit TRBD2. Sequenced here: PBMCs, sampled 100 days after allogeneic stem cell transplant. This sequence originates from a female patient aged 45-60 years who had an allogeneic stem cell transplant from a related donor, so the T cells may come from the graft donor. Some clones in this sample may be carry-over from other donors' samples. The CDR3 here is CASSPGTSGVNEQFF. For the CDR3, the DNA is TGCGCCAGCAGCCCCGGGACTAGCGGGGTCAATGAGCAGTTCTTC.